Sequencing of this T cell receptor (beta chain) was carried out in a study of beta chain features in type 1 diabetes. Across the study: Taken together, all samples contributed more than 90,000,000 examined sorted cells.

Expressed TCRB transcripts were sequenced after all isolated RNA was converted to cDNA. TCRdb keeps only in-frame clones here, not all; method: immunoSEQ multiplex PCR. The sample includes 350,000 to 450,000 clones, approximately 15% of them seen just once. Trimming removed 10 bases from V and 3 bases from J; junction bases left unmatched: 12. Germline loops: CDR1 MGHDK, CDR2 SYGVNS. The CDR3 runs 14 residues. The receptor was isolated from a man aged 25-45 years in good health. Sequences were obtained from naive CD4+ T cells from blood. The rearrangement links TRBV25-1 to TRBJ2-7, with 7 bases matching TRBD2. DNA of the CDR3: TGTGCCATTCAGGAGACGGGAGGAATCTACGAGCAGTACGTC. Protein sequence: CAIQETGGIYEQYV.